A single T cell receptor beta chain is shown here with its context. The antigen remains undetermined. Trimming removed 0 bases at V and 1 base at J, with 7 bases between. The V gene's germline CDR1 is ENHRY and CDR2 SYGVKD. CDR3 length: 15 residues. The data stem from a study of T cells in Graves' hyperthyroidism and ophthalmopathy. Among the patients, aged 18 to 65, hyperthyroidism was newly diagnosed and had lasted under 2 months. The study, taken as a whole, reports: Researchers found most expanded thyroid clonotypes above 0.001 in blood as well.

RNA transcripts yielded amplified TCR beta CDR3 regions. Carried out on the TCR CDR3, a first-round RT-PCR used the HTBI primer set. TCRdb re-called the multiplex PCR reads through MiXCR, storing one row per CDR3 protein. The sample holds roughly 700,000 distinct CDR3 sequences, 12% to 15% seen once. The TCR comes from a woman between 18 and 30 years old with Graves' hyperthyroidism. This chain joins TRBV10-3 and TRBJ2-4, with D tentatively TRBD1 or TRBD2 (5 bases each). Sequenced sample: blood. For the CDR3, the DNA is TGTGCCATCAGTGAGTCGGGGGTGGCCAAAAACATTCAGTACTTC. Protein sequence: CAISESGVAKNIQYF.